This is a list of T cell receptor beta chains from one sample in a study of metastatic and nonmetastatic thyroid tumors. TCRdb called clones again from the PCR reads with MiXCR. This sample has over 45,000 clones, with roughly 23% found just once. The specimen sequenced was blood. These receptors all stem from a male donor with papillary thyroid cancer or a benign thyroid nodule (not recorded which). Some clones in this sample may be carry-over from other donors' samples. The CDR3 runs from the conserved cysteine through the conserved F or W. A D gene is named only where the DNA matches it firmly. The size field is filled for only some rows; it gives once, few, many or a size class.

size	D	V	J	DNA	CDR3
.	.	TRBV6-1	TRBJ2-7	TGTGCCAGCATCCACGTGCAGCGGAGCTCCTACGAGCAGTACTTC	CASIHVQRSSYEQYF
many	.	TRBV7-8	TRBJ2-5	TGTGCCAGCAGCGACGTTTTCCGGGATAACCAAGAGACCCAGTACTTC	CASSDVFRDNQETQYF
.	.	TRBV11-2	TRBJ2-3	TGTGCCAGCAGCTTTATCCAGCGCTCGGATACGCAGTATTTT	CASSFIQRSDTQYF
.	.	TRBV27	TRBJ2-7	TGTGCCAGCAGTTCTCCAGGATTCTCCTACGAGCAGTACTTC	CASSSPGFSYEQYF
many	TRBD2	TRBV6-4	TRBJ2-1	TGTGCCAGCAGTGACTCGACTAGCGGGAGCAATGAGCAGTTCTTC	CASSDSTSGSNEQFF
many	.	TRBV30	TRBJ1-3	TGTGCCTGGAGTGCGTTGGATGGGCCTGGAAACACCATATATTTT	CAWSALDGPGNTIYF
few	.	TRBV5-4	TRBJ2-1	TGTGCCAGCAGCTTGTCAGGGGCCTACAATGAGCAGTTCTTC	CASSLSGAYNEQFF
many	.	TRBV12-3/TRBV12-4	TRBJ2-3	TGTGCCAGCAGTACGCGGGGGCTCGATACGCAGTATTTT	CASSTRGLDTQYF
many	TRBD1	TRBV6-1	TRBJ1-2	TGTGCCAGCAGTCAGGACAGGGACTATGGCTACACCTTC	CASSQDRDYGYTF
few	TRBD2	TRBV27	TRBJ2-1	TGTGCCAGCAGCCCCCTAGCGGGAGTGAGCAATGAGCAGTTCTTC	CASSPLAGVSNEQFF
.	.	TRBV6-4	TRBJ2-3	TGTGCCAGCAGTGACTCGACATGGTGCGCAGATACGCAGTATTTT	CASSDSTWCADTQYF
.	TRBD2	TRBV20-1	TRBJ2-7	TGCAGTGCTAGGGCGCTAGCGGGAGTCCACTCCTACGAGCAGTACTTC	CSARALAGVHSYEQYF
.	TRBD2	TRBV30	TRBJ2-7	TGTGCCTGGAGGCTAGCGGCCTACGAGCAGTACTTC	CAWRLAAYEQYF